The clone carrying this T cell receptor beta chain was seen a handful of times. What it recognizes is unknown. The V gene's germline CDR1 is MNHEY and CDR2 SMNVEV (reference sequence). The CDR3 is 17 residues long. V dropped 7 bases and J dropped 2; count of bases not matched to a gene: 17. It was with a sample-barcoded 5' primer and a J-beta primer mix that a second PCR of roughly 7 to 12 cycles was run. Each CDR3 protein is one row after TCRdb ran MiXCR on the 5' RACE reads. The sample shows around 2 million distinct CDR3 sequences, roughly 43% of them seen only once. The data originate from a study of blood T cells in healthy people across ages. Overall study results and limits: Older age coincided with a roughly linear decline in TCR beta diversity per million T cells.

Every sample yielded at least 6 million isolated PBMCs. The TCR originated in a human donor in good health. The chain has TRBV27 and TRBJ2-7, with 7 bases matching TRBD2. The sample consisted of blood. The CDR3 reads CASTRRGGGEGPYEQYF. The CDR3 bases are TGTGCCAGCACCCGGCGGGGCGGTGGGGAGGGGCCCTACGAGCAGTACTTC.